Sequencing of this TCR beta chain was carried out in a study of T cells in Graves' hyperthyroidism and ophthalmopathy. Study conclusions and caveats: Most thyroid-expanded clonotypes above 0.001 were also found in blood. Ophthalmopathy was separated from stable hyperthyroidism by a 13 V-J model.

Germline lookup yields CDR1 LNHNV and CDR2 YYDKDF (reference sequence). This CDR3 is 19 amino acids long. Trimming cost V 3 bases and J 0 bases; bases outside gene matches: 15. Pregnant or lactating patients were excluded, as were those with uncontrolled infection or other autoimmune disease. The diagnostic basis comprised clinical symptoms, serum thyroxine and TRAb, thyroid ultrasound and orbital computed tomography. Remarks on this clonotype: Its antigen is not identified.

The investigators amplified TCR beta CDR3 regions from RNA transcripts. TCR CDR3 underwent first-round RT-PCR with the HTBI primer set. Using its own MiXCR run on the multiplex PCR reads, TCRdb lists one record per CDR3 protein. The sample carries over 650,000 distinct CDR3 sequences, just under 45% recorded once. The sequenced material came from peripheral blood or thyroid tissue (not recorded which). The V and J genes are TRBV15 and TRBJ2-7, with 9 nucleotides matching TRBD1. The receptor was derived from an adult man with Graves' disease, either hyperthyroidism or ophthalmopathy (not recorded which). In nucleotides, the CDR3 is TGTGCCACCAGCAGGAACCGGGTTGGAGGGACAGGGAGCTCCTACGAGCAGTACTTC. Translating it yields CATSRNRVGGTGSSYEQYF.